This T cell receptor (beta chain) was captured by sequencing in a study of cytomegalovirus exposure and HLA in healthy donors. The overall study: Some 180 million T cells yielded more than 90 million unique TCR beta sequences in earlier analysis. Early released data had about 80 million unique TCRs, all coming from HLA-typed donors.

A note on this clone: Its matching antigen is unknown.

Study-level results: In a later analysis, the majority of CMV-associated beta chains seemingly showed HLA restriction. In an earlier analysis, in approximately 570 donors, most V segments appeared productive either ~87% or ~30% of the time.

The V gene's germline CDR1 is MDHEN and CDR2 SYDVKM. Unmatched junction bases numbered 9, after V lost 5 bases and J lost 6 bases. This CDR3 spans 15 amino acids. The PCR had 60 Vbeta and 13 Jbeta primers. The table came from immunoSEQ multiplex PCR; TCRdb's copy has only in-frame clones and leaves some out. The top ten hold 4.1% of the sample, which has about 95,000 clones, approximately 80% seen once. The sequenced sample consisted of PBMCs. This rearrangement joins TRBV28 to TRBJ1-5; TRBD1 agrees at 8 bases. This TCR came from a middle-aged woman in good health and CMV-seropositive. The DNA of the CDR3 is TGTGCCAGCAGTCCGCAGACAGGGGTACGTCAGCCCCAGCATTTT. It is translated as CASSPQTGVRQPQHF.